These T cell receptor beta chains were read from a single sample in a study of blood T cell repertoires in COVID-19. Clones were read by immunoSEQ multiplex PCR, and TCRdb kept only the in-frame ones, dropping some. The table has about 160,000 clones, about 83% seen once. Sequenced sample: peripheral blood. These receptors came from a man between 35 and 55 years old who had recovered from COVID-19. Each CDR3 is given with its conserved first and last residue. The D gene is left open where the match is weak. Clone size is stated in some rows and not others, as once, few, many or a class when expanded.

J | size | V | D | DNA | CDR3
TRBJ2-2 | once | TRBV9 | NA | TGTGCCAGCAGCGTGTGGCCGACGAACACCGGGGAGCTGTTTTTT | CASSVWPTNTGELFF
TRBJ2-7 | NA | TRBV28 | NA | TGTGCCAGCAAGGGGCAACCCTACGAGCAGTACTTC | CASKGQPYEQYF
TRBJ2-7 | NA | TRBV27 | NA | TGTGCCAGCAGTTTGGGACAAATCTACGAGCAGTACTTC | CASSLGQIYEQYF
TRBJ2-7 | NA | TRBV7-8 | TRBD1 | TGTGCCAGCAGCTCGGGACAGACCTACGAGCAGTACTTC | CASSSGQTYEQYF
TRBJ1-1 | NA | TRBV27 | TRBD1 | TGTGCCAGCAGTCCTGGACAGGGGGCTACGAACACTGAAGCTTTCTTT | CASSPGQGATNTEAFF
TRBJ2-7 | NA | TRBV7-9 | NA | TGTGCCAGCACGAGGGGGGGGGTAGGCTACGAGCAGTACTTC | CASTRGGVGYEQYF
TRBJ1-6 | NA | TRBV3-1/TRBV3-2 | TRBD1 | TGTGCCAGCAGCCAACAGGGGGCTAATTCACCCCTCCACTTT | CASSQQGANSPLHF
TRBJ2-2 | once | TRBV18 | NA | TGTGCCAGCTCAGAGCTGACCGGGGAGCTGTTTTTT | CASSELTGELFF
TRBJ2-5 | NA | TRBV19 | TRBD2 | TGTGCCAGTAGTTTCGGACTAGCGGCACGCCAAGAGACCCAGTACTTC | CASSFGLAARQETQYF
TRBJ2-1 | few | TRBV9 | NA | TGTGCCAGCAGCGCAAATTACGGGTCGGACAATGAGCAGTTCTTC | CASSANYGSDNEQFF
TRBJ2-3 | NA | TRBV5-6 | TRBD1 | TGTGCCAGCAGTCCTACAGGGGGAATGGTCATGGATACGCAGTATTTT | CASSPTGGMVMDTQYF
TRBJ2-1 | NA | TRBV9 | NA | TGTGCCAGCAGCGTAGCTGGGACACCCAAATACAATGAGCAGTTCTTC | CASSVAGTPKYNEQFF
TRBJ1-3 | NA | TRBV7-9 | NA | TGTGCCAGCAGCCCCCCGGGGGGCGGGTCTGGAAACACCATATATTTT | CASSPPGGGSGNTIYF
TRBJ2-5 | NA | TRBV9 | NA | TGTGCCAGCAGCGGGACAGACGCCCGTCAAGAGACCCAGTACTTC | CASSGTDARQETQYF
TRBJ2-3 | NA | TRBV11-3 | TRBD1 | TGTGCCAGCAGCTACACAGGGGGTTTCACAGATACGCAGTATTTT | CASSYTGGFTDTQYF
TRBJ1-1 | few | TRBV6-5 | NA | TGTGCCAGCAGTTCCGGGGGGCTCGGTGAAGCTTTCTTT | CASSSGGLGEAFF
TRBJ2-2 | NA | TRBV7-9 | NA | TGTGCCAGCAGCTTAGATACCAGGGGAGCCGGGGAGCTGTTTTTT | CASSLDTRGAGELFF
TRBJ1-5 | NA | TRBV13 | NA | TGTGCCAGCAGCTACCCTGGCCAGCCCCAGCATTTT | CASSYPGQPQHF
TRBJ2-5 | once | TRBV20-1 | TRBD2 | TGCAGTGCTAGTAGTAGCGGGAAAGAGACCCAGTACTTC | CSASSSGKETQYF
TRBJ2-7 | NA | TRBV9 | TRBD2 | TGTGCCAGCAGCCCGACTAGCGGGAGAGCCCCCTACGAGCAGTACTTC | CASSPTSGRAPYEQYF
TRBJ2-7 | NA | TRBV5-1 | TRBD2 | TGCGCCAGCAGCGAGGGGACTACCGAGCAGTACTTC | CASSEGTTEQYF
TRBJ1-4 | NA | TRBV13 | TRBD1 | TGTGCCAGCAGCGGGACAGGGGAAAGTAATGAAAAACTGTTTTTT | CASSGTGESNEKLFF
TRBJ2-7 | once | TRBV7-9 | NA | TGTGCCAGCAGCTTTGAGCCCTACGAGCAGTACTTC | CASSFEPYEQYF
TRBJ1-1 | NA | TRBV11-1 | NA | TGTGCCAGCAGCTCGGGAACTTTGAACACTGAAGCTTTCTTT | CASSSGTLNTEAFF
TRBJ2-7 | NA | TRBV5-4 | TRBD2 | TGTGCCAGCAGCTTGGGTGGACTAGGAGCGTACGAGCAGTACTTC | CASSLGGLGAYEQYF